This T cell receptor beta chain was identified during a study of T cell changes during pregnancy in multiple sclerosis. Here immunoSEQ multiplex PCR was the method, and the copy in TCRdb shows in-frame clones only, minus some. The sample has about 32,000 clones, 91% seen once. Germline CDR1 is GTSNPN and CDR2 is SVGIG (reference sequence). CDR3 size: 11 residues. The germline V and J ends were trimmed by 5 bases and 6 bases, with 8 bases remaining between them. Sequenced material: CD8+ T cells from peripheral blood mononuclear cells, taken in the second trimester of pregnancy. The origin of this receptor is a female donor in good health, enrolled as a control in a pregnancy study. This chain uses TRBV30 with TRBJ2-1; D ambiguous. The CDR3 reads CAWADSNEQFF. CDR3 nucleotide sequence: TGTGCCTGGGCGGATTCCAATGAGCAGTTCTTC.